The TCR beta chain under discussion was sequenced for a study of blood T cell repertoires in COVID-19. Study-wide background: PBMCs, B-cell-depleted T cells, or T cells provided the cDNA or gDNA that made up the material.

Repertoires were generated with immunoSEQ multiplex PCR, while TCRdb's copy carries only in-frame clones and drops some. This table holds around 210,000 clones, 85% to 90% found once. V lost 11 bases to trimming and J lost 1 base; unmatched junction nucleotides: 11. The CDR3 runs 15 residues. Germline CDR1 reads SNHLY; CDR2 reads FYNNEI. Source material: peripheral blood. The chain couples TRBV2 to TRBJ1-1, with TRBD1 matching over 9 bases. This sequence originates from a man younger than 30 with active or convalescent COVID-19. CDR3: CAGANDRGANTEAFF. CDR3 bases: TGTGCCGGCGCGAATGACAGGGGGGCGAACACTGAAGCTTTCTTT.